This TCR beta chain stems from a study of T cell responses to AZD1222 COVID-19 vaccine. Study as a whole: Analyses pooled second doses at about 4 or about 12 weeks. Study results and limitations: The donors showed a predominance of white British ancestry and of females, with possible underestimation of clonal diversity. Sampling that yielded the repertoires occurred only after the peak T cell response. Spike-specific TCR breadth and depth grew following two AZD1222 doses.

Here immunoSEQ multiplex PCR was the method, and the copy in TCRdb shows in-frame clones only, minus some. Of 90,000 to 100,000 clones listed, approximately 90% are singletons. Regarding this clone: Its target is unknown.

This receptor was identified in an adult in good health. The sequences come from peripheral blood, collected on day 0 of AZD1222 vaccination.

The CDR3 sequence is CASSLGSPGAGNTIYF. CDR3 DNA sequence: TGTGCCAGCAGCTTAGGGTCTCCGGGGGCTGGAAACACCATATATTTT. This chain links TRBV7-2 with TRBJ1-3, with a possible D match to TRBD1 (5 bases). The V gene's germline CDR1 is SGHTA and CDR2 FQGNSA. The CDR3 contains 16 residues. V was pared by 1 base and J by 2 bases, with 12 bases between.